These 24 T cell receptor beta chains share one sample of origin, sequenced in a study of T-cell memory formation after mild COVID-19. TCRdb used MiXCR to reprocess the 5' RACE reads, holding one entry per CDR3 protein. The sample has around 340,000 distinct CDR3 sequences; over 13% are singletons. Specimen: PBMCs or a T cell subset sorted from them (not recorded which). The receptors stem from a man younger than 35 who had mild COVID-19 (a few samples of this study predate the infection). Cell type and time point are not known.

This clonotype was observed a handful of times. The J gene is TRBJ2-7, the V gene TRBV5-1; D is uncertain. The V end was cut by 4 bases, the J end by 3 bases, with 11 bases between. Germline assignment: CDR1 SGHRS and CDR2 YFSETQ. CDR3 size: 13 residues. CDR3 coding DNA: TGCGCCAGCAGCGTTACCCCCGGCTACGAGCAGTACTTC. Translating gives CASSVTPGYEQYF. Filled out from reference TRBV5-1 and TRBJ2-7, the complete variable domain reads KAGVTQTPRYLIKTRGQQVTLSCSPISGHRSVSWYQQTPGQGLQFLFEYFSETQRNKGNFPGRFSGRQFSNSRSEMNVSTLELGDSALYLCASSVTPGYEQYFGPGTRLTVT.

This clonotype has a handful of counts. This chain connects TRBV20-1 to TRBJ2-1; 11 bases map to TRBD2. The CDR3 runs to 13 residues. CDR1 is DFQATT, CDR2 SNEGSKA, per germline (reference sequence). J lost 7 bases, V lost 6 bases, and 5 bases had no gene match. The CDR3 reads CSAPGLAENEQFF. CDR3 DNA sequence: TGCAGTGCACCGGGACTAGCGGAAAATGAGCAGTTCTTC.

A few counts support this clonotype. J is TRBJ1-1 and V is TRBV12-3 or TRBV12-4; perhaps TRBD1 as D (5 bases). This CDR3 contains 14 residues. V shed 2 bases and J shed 3 bases, with 10 bases lying between them. Written as DNA, the CDR3 is TGTGCCAGCAGTTTATCGGTGGGGGACACTGAAGCTTTCTTT. Translation: CASSLSVGDTEAFF.

The CDR3 reads CASSPPGQEGTDTQYF. DNA of the CDR3: TGCGCCAGCAGCCCTCCGGGACAGGAAGGGACAGATACGCAGTATTTT. The chain joins TRBV4-3 to TRBJ2-3; 8 positions match TRBD1. Per germline, CDR1 LGHNA and CDR2 YSLEER. The CDR3 is 16 residues long. The V and J ends lost 4 bases and 3 bases, in that order; junction bases with no gene match: 9.

The rearrangement links TRBV27 to TRBJ1-4; weak D call: TRBD1 (5 bases). Trimming left V 7 bases short and J 7 bases short, with 13 bases between. The CDR3 covers 13 residues. The germline CDR1 and CDR2 sequences are MNHEY and SMNVEV (reference sequence). CDR3 region: CASNDRGSEKLFF. DNA for the CDR3: TGTGCCAGCAACGATCGGGGCAGTGAAAAACTGTTTTTT.

This clonotype was counted at least ten times. V gene TRBV4-1 combines with J gene TRBJ2-1; TRBD2 matches at 10 bases. CDR1 and CDR2 from the germline V gene are MGHRA and YSYEKL. The CDR3 loop spans 16 amino acids. Trimming took 0 bases from V and 9 from J; bases not matched to a gene: 8. The CDR3 loop is CASSQEAAGGPGEQFF. The CDR3, as DNA: TGCGCCAGCAGCCAAGAGGCAGCGGGGGGGCCTGGTGAGCAGTTCTTC.

This chain joins TRBV5-1 and TRBJ2-3, with D unresolved. V shed 1 base and J shed 1 base, with 13 bases lying between them. CDR1 and CDR2 (germline): SGHRS, YFSETQ. The CDR3 covers 16 residues. CDR3 in amino acids: CASSLILRVRTDTQYF. DNA of the CDR3: TGCGCCAGCAGCTTGATTCTCCGGGTCCGCACAGATACGCAGTATTTT.

This clonotype occurred many times. The chain links TRBV5-1 to TRBJ2-1, with 10 bases aligning to TRBD2. Germline V gene data show CDR1 as SGHRS and CDR2 as YFSETQ. J gave up 3 bases and V 4 bases, and 7 bases lay outside the gene matches. The CDR3 extends over 16 amino acids. The CDR3 sequence: CASSLQTSGVYNEQFF. CDR3 bases: TGCGCCAGCAGCCTCCAAACTAGCGGGGTCTACAATGAGCAGTTCTTC. Full variable domain (missing parts from reference TRBV5-1 and TRBJ2-1): KAGVTQTPRYLIKTRGQQVTLSCSPISGHRSVSWYQQTPGQGLQFLFEYFSETQRNKGNFPGRFSGRQFSNSRSEMNVSTLELGDSALYLCASSLQTSGVYNEQFFGPGTRLTVL.

This clonotype was seen only a few times. The chain links TRBV5-1 to TRBJ2-5; a weak D match, TRBD2 (5 bases). From germline, CDR1 is SGHRS and CDR2 YFSETQ. The V gene lost 0 bases and the J gene lost 4 bases, with 16 bases spanning the gap. CDR3 length: 16 residues. For the CDR3, the DNA is TGCGCCAGCAGCTTGGAGGACTCCCCTTGGGTAGAGACCCAGTACTTC. Amino acids: CASSLEDSPWVETQYF.

This clonotype was counted many times. The rearrangement uses TRBV20-1 and TRBJ2-4, with D possibly TRBD1 on 6 matching bases. Germline V gene lookup returns CDR1 DFQATT and CDR2 SNEGSKA (reference sequence). Trimming left V 2 bases short and J 8 bases short, with 13 bases between. The CDR3 extends over 13 amino acids. The CDR3 region has the DNA TGCAGTGCTAGATGGCAGGGGCAGGACATTCAGTACTTC. It yields the protein CSARWQGQDIQYF.

In its sample, this clonotype was seen a few times. The genes are TRBV5-1 and TRBJ2-5; 7 bases match TRBD1. Germline lookup yields CDR1 SGHRS and CDR2 YFSETQ. V trimming: 4 bases; J trimming: 5 bases; junction bases outside the gene matches: 11. The CDR3 length is 15 residues. CDR3 bases: TGCGCCAGCAGCCCGGGGACAGTCTCGGGGGAGACCCAGTACTTC. Translated, it gives CASSPGTVSGETQYF.

The chain couples TRBV6-8 to TRBJ2-7; 7 bases are shared with TRBD1. Germline lookup yields CDR1 MNHGY and CDR2 SAAAGT. J gave up 6 bases and V 5 bases, and 13 bases lay outside the gene matches. The CDR3 runs to 15 residues. DNA for the CDR3: TGTGCCAGCAGTCGCAGGGGGAATTGTGGGAGCGAGCAGTACGTC. Residues: CASSRRGNCGSEQYV.

The rearrangement links TRBV15 to TRBJ2-7; a possible D gene is TRBD2 (5 bases). The germline CDR1 and CDR2 sequences are LNHNV and YYDKDF (reference sequence). V lost 0 bases and J 4 bases, leaving 13 bases between the germline ends. CDR3 length: 15 residues. The CDR3 DNA sequence: TGTGCCACCAGCAGAGATCCCGGGGTGAGTTACGAGCAGTACGTC. Protein: CATSRDPGVSYEQYV.

The chain has TRBV4-3 and TRBJ2-2; D gene uncertain. The V gene's germline CDR1 is LGHNA and CDR2 YSLEER. The V gene lost 6 bases and the J gene lost 0 bases, with 11 bases spanning the gap. The CDR3 sequence is 15 residues long. The CDR3 loop is CASRRTDPNTGELFF. Here the CDR3 DNA reads TGCGCCAGCAGACGTACAGATCCGAACACCGGGGAGCTGTTTTTT.

This sequence joins TRBV25-1 and TRBJ2-5, with unresolved D. CDR3 size: 14 residues. Germline V gene data show CDR1 as MGHDK and CDR2 as SYGVNS. V gave up 6 bases and J gave up 2 bases, with 13 bases separating them. The CDR3 sequence: CASSALDRQETQYF. The CDR3 DNA follows: TGTGCCAGCAGCGCCCTGGACCGTCAAGAGACCCAGTACTTC.

This clonotype was seen at least ten times. The chain carries TRBV14 and TRBJ2-3, with a tentative D call TRBD2 (5 bases). The CDR3 totals 13 residues. V was cut by 4 bases and J by 6 bases, with 11 bases left in between. Per the germline V gene, CDR1 is SGHDN and CDR2 is FVKESK. CDR3 DNA sequence: TGTGCCAGCAGCCGCGGGTCCTGGGATACGCAGTATTTT. Protein product: CASSRGSWDTQYF.

The chain joins TRBV5-1 to TRBJ2-7; tentative D call: TRBD1 (5 bases). The ends were cut back, 4 bases at V and 1 base at J, with 9 bases in the middle. The CDR3 contains 13 residues. CDR1 SGHRS and CDR2 YFSETQ come from the germline V gene. CDR3 nucleotide sequence: TGCGCCAGCAGCCAGACAGAGTCCTACGAGCAGTACTTC. Protein: CASSQTESYEQYF. Based on the CDR3 plus reference TRBV5-1 and TRBJ2-7, the full variable domain is KAGVTQTPRYLIKTRGQQVTLSCSPISGHRSVSWYQQTPGQGLQFLFEYFSETQRNKGNFPGRFSGRQFSNSRSEMNVSTLELGDSALYLCASSQTESYEQYFGPGTRLTVT.

The chain is built from TRBV11-2 and TRBJ1-1; tentatively, D is TRBD1 (5 bases). The CDR3 length is 14 residues. CDR1 SGHAT and CDR2 FQNNGV come from the germline V gene. The V gene lost 1 base and the J gene lost 5 bases, with 11 bases spanning the gap. CDR3 in amino acids: CASSLVVEGTEAFF. DNA for the CDR3: TGTGCCAGCAGCTTAGTTGTTGAGGGGACTGAAGCTTTCTTT.

The chain uses TRBV12-3 or TRBV12-4 and TRBJ2-5; tentatively, D is TRBD1 or TRBD2 (5 bases each). The ends were cut back, 3 bases at V and 2 bases at J, with 13 bases in the middle. The CDR3 totals 15 residues. CDR3 region: CASSFGSGRQETQYF. The CDR3, as DNA: TGTGCCAGCAGTTTCGGGTCGGGGCGGCAAGAGACCCAGTACTTC.

The V and J genes are TRBV6-6 and TRBJ2-2; 14 positions match TRBD2. In germline, CDR1 is MNHNY, CDR2 SVGAGI (reference sequence). V lost 0 bases and J lost 6; bases outside the gene matches: 6. The CDR3 covers 18 residues. CDR3 loop: CASSYSTATSGGAGELFF. In DNA form, the CDR3 reads TGTGCCAGCAGTTACTCGACTGCGACTAGCGGGGGGGCCGGGGAGCTGTTTTTT.

In its sample, this clonotype was seen a few times. The CDR3 region has the DNA TGTGCCAGCAGCTTAGACACCGAGGGAGATACGCAGTATTTT. Its translation is CASSLDTEGDTQYF. V and J are TRBV7-3 and TRBJ2-3; tentative D call: TRBD2 (5 bases). The V gene lost 2 bases and the J gene lost 5 bases, with 11 bases spanning the gap. Germline CDR1 and CDR2: SGHTA and FQGTGA. This CDR3 contains 14 residues.

This clonotype was counted only a few times. The chain has TRBV7-2 and TRBJ1-6; D not resolved. This CDR3 region has 15 residues. The V gene lost 3 bases and the J gene lost 4 bases, with 10 bases spanning the gap. The germline gives CDR1 SGHTA, CDR2 FQGNSA. The DNA for the CDR3 is TGTGCCAGCAGCTTCGCAGTGGGTTATAATTCACCCCTCCACTTT. Translated: CASSFAVGYNSPLHF.

This clonotype came up a few times. J is TRBJ1-6 and V is TRBV11-1; 11 bases match TRBD1. The CDR3 contains 17 residues. Looked up from germline, CDR1 is SGHAT and CDR2 is FQDESV (reference sequence). V shed 5 bases, J shed 0 bases, and the junction held 3 bases outside the gene matches. CDR3 sequence: CASSRGTGGSYNSPLHF. In nucleotides, the CDR3 is TGTGCCAGCAGCCGCGGGACAGGGGGCTCCTATAATTCACCCCTCCACTTT.

This clonotype was counted a few times. The chain uses TRBV5-4 and TRBJ2-3; possibly TRBD2 for D (6 bases). Between the trimmed V and J ends, which lost 5 bases and 2 bases, there was a span of 9 bases. CDR3 size: 13 residues. Per germline, CDR1 SGHNT and CDR2 YYREEE (reference sequence). The CDR3 is CASRRDSTDTQYF. The CDR3 DNA is TGTGCCAGCAGGCGGGACTCCACAGATACGCAGTATTTT.